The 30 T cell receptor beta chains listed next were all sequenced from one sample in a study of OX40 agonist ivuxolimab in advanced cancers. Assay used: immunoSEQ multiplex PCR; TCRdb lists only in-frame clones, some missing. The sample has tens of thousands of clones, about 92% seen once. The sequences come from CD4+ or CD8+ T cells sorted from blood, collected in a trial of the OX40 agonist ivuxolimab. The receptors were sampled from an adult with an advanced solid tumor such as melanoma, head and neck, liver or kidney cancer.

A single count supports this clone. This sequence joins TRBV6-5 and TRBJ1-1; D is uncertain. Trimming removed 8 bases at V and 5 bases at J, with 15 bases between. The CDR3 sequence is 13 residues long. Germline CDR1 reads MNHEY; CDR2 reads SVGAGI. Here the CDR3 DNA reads TGTGCCAGCCAACGGGAGGTAGGGACTGAAGCTTTCTTT. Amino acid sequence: CASQREVGTEAFF.

CDR3 coding DNA: TGCGCCAGCAGTCCCACGGGGGCGGGGACTGAAGCTTTCTTT. It yields the protein CASSPTGAGTEAFF. The J gene is TRBJ1-1, the V gene TRBV5-1, with D possibly being TRBD1 (6 bases). Trimming took 5 bases from V and 5 from J, leaving 16 bases between them. CDR3 length equals 14 residues. Germline lookup yields CDR1 SGHRS and CDR2 YFSETQ. The full variable domain, with the rest looked up from reference TRBV5-1 and TRBJ1-1, is KAGVTQTPRYLIKTRGQQVTLSCSPISGHRSVSWYQQTPGQGLQFLFEYFSETQRNKGNFPGRFSGRQFSNSRSEMNVSTLELGDSALYLCASSPTGAGTEAFFGQGTRLTVV.

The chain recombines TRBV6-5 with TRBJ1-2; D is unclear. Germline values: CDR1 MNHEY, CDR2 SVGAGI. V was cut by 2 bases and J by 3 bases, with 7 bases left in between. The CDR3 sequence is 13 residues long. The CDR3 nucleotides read TGTGCCAGCAGTTACGGCAGTGACTATGGCTACACCTTC. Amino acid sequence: CASSYGSDYGYTF.

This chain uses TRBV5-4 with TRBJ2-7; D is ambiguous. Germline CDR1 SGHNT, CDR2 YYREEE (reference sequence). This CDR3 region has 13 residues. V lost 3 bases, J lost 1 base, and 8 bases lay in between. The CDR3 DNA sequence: TGTGCCAGCAGCTCGGGTCGTTCCTACGAGCAGTACTTC. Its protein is CASSSGRSYEQYF. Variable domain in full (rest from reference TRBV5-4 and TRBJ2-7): ETGVTQSPTHLIKTRGQQVTLRCSSQSGHNTVSWYQQALGQGPQFIFQYYREEENGRGNFPPRFSGLQFPNYSSELNVNALELDDSALYLCASSSGRSYEQYFGPGTRLTVT.

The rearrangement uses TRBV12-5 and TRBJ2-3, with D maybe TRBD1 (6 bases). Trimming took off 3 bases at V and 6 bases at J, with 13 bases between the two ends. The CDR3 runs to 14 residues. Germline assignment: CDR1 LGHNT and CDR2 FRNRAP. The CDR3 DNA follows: TGTGCTAGTGGTTTAGGACAGAGCCCGGATACGCAGTATTTT. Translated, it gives CASGLGQSPDTQYF.

The CDR3 loop is CASSPGPSSGNTIYF. DNA of the CDR3: TGTGCCAGCAGTCCCGGACCTTCCTCTGGAAACACCATATATTTT. The V gene is TRBV11-2, the J gene TRBJ1-3; D gene ambiguous. Germline V lookup: CDR1 SGHAT, CDR2 FQNNGV. There are 15 residues in the CDR3. Trimming took 6 bases from V and 0 from J, leaving 12 bases between them.

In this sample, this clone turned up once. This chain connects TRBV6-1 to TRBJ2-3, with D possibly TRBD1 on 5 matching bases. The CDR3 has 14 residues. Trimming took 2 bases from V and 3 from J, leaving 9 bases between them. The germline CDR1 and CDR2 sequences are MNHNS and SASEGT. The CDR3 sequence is CASSEFTGTDTQYF. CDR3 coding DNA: TGTGCCAGCAGTGAATTTACAGGAACAGATACGCAGTATTTT.

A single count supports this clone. CDR3 nucleotide sequence: TGTGCCAGTAGTATGGGACAGGGAAAAGCTAACTATGGCTACACCTTC. It translates to CASSMGQGKANYGYTF. The V call is TRBV19, the J call TRBJ1-2; TRBD1 agrees at 9 bases. With V trimmed by 3 bases and J by 0 bases, 5 bases remained unmatched. The V gene's germline CDR1 is LNHDA and CDR2 SQIVND (reference sequence). This CDR3 is built from 16 residues.

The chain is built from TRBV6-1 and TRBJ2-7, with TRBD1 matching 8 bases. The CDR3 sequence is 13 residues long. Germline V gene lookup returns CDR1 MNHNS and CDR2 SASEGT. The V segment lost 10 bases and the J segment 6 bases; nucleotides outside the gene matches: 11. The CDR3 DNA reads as TGTGCCACCGGGACAGGTCTCCCCAGCGAGCAGTACTTC. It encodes CATGTGLPSEQYF.

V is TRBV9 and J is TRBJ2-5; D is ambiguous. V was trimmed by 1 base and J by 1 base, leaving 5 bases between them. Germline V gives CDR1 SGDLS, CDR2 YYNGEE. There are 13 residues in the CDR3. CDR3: CASSVNFQETQYF. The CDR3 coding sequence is TGTGCCAGCAGCGTAAACTTCCAAGAGACCCAGTACTTC. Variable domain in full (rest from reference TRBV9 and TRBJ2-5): DSGVTQTPKHLITATGQRVTLRCSPRSGDLSVYWYQQSLDQGLQFLIQYYNGEERAKGNILERFSAQQFPDLHSELNLSSLELGDSALYFCASSVNFQETQYFGPGTRLLVL.

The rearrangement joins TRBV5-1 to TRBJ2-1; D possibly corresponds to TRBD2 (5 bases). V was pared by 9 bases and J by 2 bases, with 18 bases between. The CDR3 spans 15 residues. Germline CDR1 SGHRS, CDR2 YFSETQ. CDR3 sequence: CANRIQERTYNEQFF. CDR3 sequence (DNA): TGCGCCAACCGAATTCAGGAGCGGACCTACAATGAGCAGTTCTTC.

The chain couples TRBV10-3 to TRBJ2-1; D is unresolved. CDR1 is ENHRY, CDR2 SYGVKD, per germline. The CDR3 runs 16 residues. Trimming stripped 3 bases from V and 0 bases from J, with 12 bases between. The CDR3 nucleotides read TGTGCCATCAGTGAATTAAGTCCGAGCTCCTACAATGAGCAGTTCTTC. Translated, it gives CAISELSPSSYNEQFF.

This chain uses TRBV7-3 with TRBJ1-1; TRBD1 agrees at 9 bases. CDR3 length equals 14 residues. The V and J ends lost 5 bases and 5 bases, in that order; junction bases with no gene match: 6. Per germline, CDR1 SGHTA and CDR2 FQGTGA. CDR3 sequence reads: CASSPGTGRTEAFF. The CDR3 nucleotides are TGTGCCAGCAGCCCCGGGACAGGGAGGACTGAAGCTTTCTTT.

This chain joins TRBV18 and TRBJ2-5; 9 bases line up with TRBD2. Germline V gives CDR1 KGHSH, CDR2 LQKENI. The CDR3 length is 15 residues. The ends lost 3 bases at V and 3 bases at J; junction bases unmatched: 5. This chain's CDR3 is CASSPGLAGKETQYF. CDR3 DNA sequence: TGTGCCAGCTCACCTGGCCTAGCGGGGAAAGAGACCCAGTACTTC.

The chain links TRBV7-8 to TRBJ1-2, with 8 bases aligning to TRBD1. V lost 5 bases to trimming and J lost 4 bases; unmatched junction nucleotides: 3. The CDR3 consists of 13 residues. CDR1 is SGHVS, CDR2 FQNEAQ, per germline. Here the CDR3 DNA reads TGTGCCAGCAGCGCCGGACAGGGCTATGGCTACACCTTC. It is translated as CASSAGQGYGYTF.

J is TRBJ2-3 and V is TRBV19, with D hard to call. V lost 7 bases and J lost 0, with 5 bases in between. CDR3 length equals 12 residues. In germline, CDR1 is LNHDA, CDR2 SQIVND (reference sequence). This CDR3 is CASTSSTDTQYF. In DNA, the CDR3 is TGTGCCAGTACCTCTAGCACAGATACGCAGTATTTT.

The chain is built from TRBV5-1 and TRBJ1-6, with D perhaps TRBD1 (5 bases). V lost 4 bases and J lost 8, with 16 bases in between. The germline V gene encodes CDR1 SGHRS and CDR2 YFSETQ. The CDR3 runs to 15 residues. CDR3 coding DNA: TGCGCCAGCAGCACCGGGACCATACGAGATTCACCCCTCCACTTT. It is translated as CASSTGTIRDSPLHF.

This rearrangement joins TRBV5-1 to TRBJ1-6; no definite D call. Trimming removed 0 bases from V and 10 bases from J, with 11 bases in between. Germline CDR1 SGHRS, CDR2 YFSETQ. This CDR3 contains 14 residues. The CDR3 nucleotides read TGCGCCAGCAGCTTGGTAGAAAAGGGCTCACCCCTCCACTTT. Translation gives CASSLVEKGSPLHF.

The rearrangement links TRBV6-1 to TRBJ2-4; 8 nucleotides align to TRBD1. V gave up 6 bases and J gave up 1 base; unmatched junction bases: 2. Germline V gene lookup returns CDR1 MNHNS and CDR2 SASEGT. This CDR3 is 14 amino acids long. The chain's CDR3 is CASSRDRAKNIQYF. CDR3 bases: TGTGCCAGCAGCCGGGACAGGGCCAAAAACATTCAGTACTTC.

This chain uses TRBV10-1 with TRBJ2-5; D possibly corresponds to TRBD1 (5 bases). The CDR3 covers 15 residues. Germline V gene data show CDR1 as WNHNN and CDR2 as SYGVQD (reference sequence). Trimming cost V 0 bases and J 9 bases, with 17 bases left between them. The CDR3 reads CASSESSRTLGAQYF. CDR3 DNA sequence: TGCGCCAGCAGTGAGTCGAGTAGGACACTTGGGGCCCAGTACTTC.

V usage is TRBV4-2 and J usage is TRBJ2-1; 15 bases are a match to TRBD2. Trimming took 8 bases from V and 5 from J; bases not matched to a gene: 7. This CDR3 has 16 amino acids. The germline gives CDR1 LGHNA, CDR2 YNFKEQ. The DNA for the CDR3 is TGTGCCAGCGCCTTTGGACTAGCGGGGGGGGACAATGAGCAGTTCTTC. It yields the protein CASAFGLAGGDNEQFF.

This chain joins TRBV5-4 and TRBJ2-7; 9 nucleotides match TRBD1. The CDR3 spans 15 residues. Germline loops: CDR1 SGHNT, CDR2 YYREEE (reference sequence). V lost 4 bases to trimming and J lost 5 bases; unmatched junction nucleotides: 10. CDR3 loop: CASSSTGQGIDEQYF. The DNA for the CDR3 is TGTGCCAGCAGCAGCACCGGACAGGGGATAGACGAGCAGTACTTC. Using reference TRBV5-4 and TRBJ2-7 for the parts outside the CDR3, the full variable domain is ETGVTQSPTHLIKTRGQQVTLRCSSQSGHNTVSWYQQALGQGPQFIFQYYREEENGRGNFPPRFSGLQFPNYSSELNVNALELDDSALYLCASSSTGQGIDEQYFGPGTRLTVT.

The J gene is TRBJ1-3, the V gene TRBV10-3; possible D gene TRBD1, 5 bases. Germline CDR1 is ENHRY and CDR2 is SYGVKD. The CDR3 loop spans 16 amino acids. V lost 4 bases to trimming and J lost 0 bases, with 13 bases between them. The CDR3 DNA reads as TGTGCCATCAGTGCAAGATCGACAGTCTCTGGAAACACCATATATTTT. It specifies CAISARSTVSGNTIYF.

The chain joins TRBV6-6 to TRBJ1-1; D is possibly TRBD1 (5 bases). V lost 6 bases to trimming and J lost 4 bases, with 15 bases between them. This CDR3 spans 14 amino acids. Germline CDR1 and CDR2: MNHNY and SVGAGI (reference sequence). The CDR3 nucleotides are TGTGCCAGCAGCCTCGCGGGGGTCGGCACTGAAGCTTTCTTT. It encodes CASSLAGVGTEAFF.

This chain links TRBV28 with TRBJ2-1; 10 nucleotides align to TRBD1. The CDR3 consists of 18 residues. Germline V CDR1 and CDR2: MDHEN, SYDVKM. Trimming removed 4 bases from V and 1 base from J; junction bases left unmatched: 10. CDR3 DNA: TGTGCCAGCAGTTCCCCTCCCGGGACAGGGGCATCCTACAATGAGCAGTTCTTC. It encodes CASSSPPGTGASYNEQFF.

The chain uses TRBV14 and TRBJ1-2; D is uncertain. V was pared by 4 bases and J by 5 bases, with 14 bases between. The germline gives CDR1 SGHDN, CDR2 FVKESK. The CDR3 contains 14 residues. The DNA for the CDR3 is TGTGCCAGCAGCCTCCAAGAATGGGCTTATGGCTACACCTTC. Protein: CASSLQEWAYGYTF. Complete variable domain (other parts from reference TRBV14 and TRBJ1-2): EAGVTQFPSHSVIEKGQTVTLRCDPISGHDNLYWYRRVMGKEIKFLLHFVKESKQDESGMPNNRFLAERTGGTYSTLKVQPAELEDSGVYFCASSLQEWAYGYTFGSGTRLTVV.

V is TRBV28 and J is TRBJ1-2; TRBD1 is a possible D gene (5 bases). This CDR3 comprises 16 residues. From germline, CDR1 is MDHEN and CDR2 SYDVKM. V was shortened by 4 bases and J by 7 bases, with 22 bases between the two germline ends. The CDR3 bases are TGTGCCAGCAGTTCGGGGGAGAAGGCTTGGAAGGGTGGCTACACCTTC. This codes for CASSSGEKAWKGGYTF.

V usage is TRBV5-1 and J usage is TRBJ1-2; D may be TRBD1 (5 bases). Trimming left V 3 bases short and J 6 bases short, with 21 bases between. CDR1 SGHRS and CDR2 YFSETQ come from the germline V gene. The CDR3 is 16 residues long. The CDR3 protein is CASSWGSGDLGNGYTF. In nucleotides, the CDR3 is TGCGCCAGCAGCTGGGGCTCCGGGGACCTGGGTAATGGCTACACCTTC.

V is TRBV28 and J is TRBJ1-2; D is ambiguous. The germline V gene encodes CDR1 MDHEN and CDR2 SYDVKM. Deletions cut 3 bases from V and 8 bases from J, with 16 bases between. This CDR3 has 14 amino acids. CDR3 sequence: CASSLGGYVGGYTF. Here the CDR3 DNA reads TGTGCCAGCAGTTTGGGAGGGTACGTCGGAGGCTACACCTTC.

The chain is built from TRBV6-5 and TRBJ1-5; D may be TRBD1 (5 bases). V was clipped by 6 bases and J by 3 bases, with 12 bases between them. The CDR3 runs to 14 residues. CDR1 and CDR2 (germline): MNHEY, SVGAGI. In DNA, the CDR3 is TGTGCCAGCAGCCTCAACAGGTTCAATCAGCCCCAGCATTTT. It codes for CASSLNRFNQPQHF.